This T cell receptor beta chain emerged from a study of CD8 T cells in Susac syndrome. Study findings and constraints: Acknowledgment was made by the study that its TCR sequencing and HLA analysis involved a relatively small number of individuals.

The CD8+ and CD4+ T cells were negatively isolated, with the TEMRA cells enriched by FACS. Reverse transcription used about 0.45 to 1 ug RNA and random hexamers. TCRdb processed the immunoSEQ multiplex PCR reads anew with MiXCR; each CDR3 protein has one entry. The sample records around 71,000 distinct CDR3 sequences, roughly 93% being singletons. As regards this clonotype: Its antigen remains unidentified.

Germline values: CDR1 LGHDT, CDR2 YNNKEL (reference sequence). This CDR3 has 15 residues. V gave up 0 bases and J gave up 1 base, with 9 bases separating them. This TCR was sampled from a human donor with Susac syndrome. The chain joins TRBV3-1 to TRBJ2-5; weak D call: TRBD2 (6 bases). Sequenced: CD4+ T cells from PBMCs. DNA of the CDR3: TGTGCCAGCAGCCAAGAAGGGACTGCCCAAGAGACCCAGTACTTC. Protein sequence: CASSQEGTAQETQYF.